The 5 T cell receptor beta chains listed next were all sequenced from one sample in a study of blood T cell repertoires in COVID-19 (dated by TCRdb to 2018 to 2020). The library was generated by the immunoSEQ multiplex PCR assay. Held by TCRdb, this immuneACCESS table contains in-frame sequences only and omits some clones. Under half of the omission traces to an unresolved V gene where checked; the cause of the rest is unknown. The sample table records 150,000 to 190,000 clones; 70% to 90% of these occur just once. The ten largest clones represent under 2.5% of the sample. The sample taken for sequencing was peripheral blood. These receptors were taken from a woman aged 70-85 years with acute or convalescent COVID-19.

The CDR3 bases are TGTGCCAGCAGGGCGGGGGGTGAACAGGAAAACATTCAGTACTTC. It is translated as CASRAGGEQENIQYF. The chain links TRBV5-4 to TRBJ2-4, with 8 bases matching TRBD2. The CDR3 runs to 15 residues. The junction had 9 bases not matched to a gene; V was cut back by 5 bases and J by 5 bases. Per the germline V gene, CDR1 is SGHNT and CDR2 is YYREEE (reference sequence).

This chain links TRBV29-1 with TRBJ2-2, with TRBD1 identical over 7 bases. This CDR3 spans 16 amino acids. The junction had 9 bases not matched to a gene; V was cut back by 5 bases and J by 0 bases. Germline assignment: CDR1 SQVTM and CDR2 ANQGSEA. The CDR3 region is CSVRVSGTANTGELFF. CDR3 nucleotides: TGCAGCGTTAGGGTCTCCGGGACAGCGAACACCGGGGAGCTGTTTTTT.

The chain recombines TRBV6-1 with TRBJ2-7; a weak D match, TRBD2 (6 bases). This CDR3 has 14 residues. Germline CDR1 MNHNS, CDR2 SASEGT. Trimming shortened V by 3 bases and J by 2 bases, and 11 bases separated the two germline ends. CDR3 in amino acids: CASSDGPGAYEQYF. CDR3 sequence (DNA): TGTGCCAGCAGTGATGGTCCGGGAGCCTACGAGCAGTACTTC.

The rearrangement joins TRBV3-1 (or the pseudogene TRBV3-2) to TRBJ1-3; TRBD1 matches at 11 bases. CDR1 is LGHDT, CDR2 YNNKEL, per germline (reference sequence). V lost 4 bases and J lost 3; bases outside the gene matches: 2. The CDR3 totals 15 residues. CDR3 sequence (DNA): TGTGCCAGCAGCCTTGGGACAGGGGGTGGAAACACCATATATTTT. Its protein product is CASSLGTGGGNTIYF.

CDR3: CATSRAGGNNQPQHF. CDR3 DNA: TGTGCCACCAGCAGAGCGGGGGGGAACAATCAGCCCCAGCATTTT. The V call is TRBV15, the J call TRBJ1-5; maybe TRBD1 (5 bases). This CDR3 comprises 15 residues. Trimming stripped 1 base from V and 3 bases from J, with 10 bases between. Germline CDR1 is LNHNV and CDR2 is YYDKDF (reference sequence).